This T cell receptor (beta chain) was captured in a study of OX40 agonist ivuxolimab in advanced cancers. Whole-study results and caveats: Relative to CD4+ cells, CD8+ T cells on average had more expanded clones.

TCRdb's copy holds only in-frame clones and misses some; the assay was immunoSEQ multiplex PCR. The profile shows tens of thousands of clones, 80% to 90% of them singletons. About this clone: What it binds is not known.

Germline CDR1 LNHDA, CDR2 SQIVND (reference sequence). Trimming removed 4 bases from V and 2 bases from J, with 20 bases in between. The CDR3 runs to 18 residues. J is TRBJ2-2 and V is TRBV19; TRBD2 is a possible D gene (7 bases). The starting material was CD4+ or CD8+ T cells sorted from blood, obtained in a trial of the OX40 agonist ivuxolimab. The receptor was isolated from an adult with an advanced solid tumor such as melanoma, head and neck, liver or kidney cancer. CDR3 bases: TGTGCCAGTAGTACACCTCCTTGGGGGGGGCGAAACACCGGGGAGCTGTTTTTT. Its protein product is CASSTPPWGGRNTGELFF.